This T cell receptor beta chain was captured in a study of shared clonotypes between healthy human individuals. Only in-frame clones appear in the TCRdb table, and some are missing; sequencing was by immunoSEQ multiplex PCR. The sample lists roughly 2,300,000 clones; roughly 90% were seen once. A CD45RA+ naive subset and a CD45RA-negative memory subset were split from CD4+ cells. This CDR3 contains 15 residues. From germline, CDR1 is ENHRY and CDR2 SYGVKD. Trimming cost V 3 bases and J 2 bases, with 14 bases left between them. General observations from the study: Roughly 4.6% of naive CD4 clonotypes were common to several donors.

Details on this clone: Antigen unknown.

The sequencing input was naive CD4+ T cells from PBMCs. Described subset: CD45RA+ positively selected. The receptor comes from a man between 18 and 29 years old in good health. Some clones in this sample may be carry-over from other donors' samples. The chain has TRBV10-3 and TRBJ2-7; a weak D match, TRBD2 (5 bases). CDR3 residues: CAISDSGKGPYEQYF. CDR3 DNA: TGTGCCATCAGTGATTCGGGGAAGGGCCCCTACGAGCAGTACTTC.